Below, one TCR beta chain is given with its context. No antigen is known for it. Read data end 3 residues before the CDR3 end; the end is taken from the germline J gene. This entry is derived from a study of T cell clonality in common variable immunodeficiency. Findings and caveats of the study: Common variable immunodeficiency TCR beta sequences reportedly had fewer deletions and N-nucleotide insertions. Links between repertoire features and CVID complications were heterogeneity-limited.

From germline, CDR1 is SEHNR and CDR2 FQNEAQ (reference sequence). Trimming pared 1 base from V and 3 bases from J, leaving 9 bases between. The CDR3 length is 15 residues. Sequencing used immunoSEQ multiplex PCR; TCRdb keeps in-frame clones, though not all of them. Listed here are about 28,000 clones without any singletons, the top ten holding under 4%. The sequenced material came from peripheral blood mononuclear cells. This chain links TRBV7-9 with TRBJ2-2; D call uncertain. This sequence originates from a human donor with common variable immunodeficiency. The CDR3 spells CASSLVSRHTGELFF. The DNA read from the CDR3 is TGTGCCAGCAGCTTAGTTTCGAGGCACACCGGGGAG.